This T cell receptor beta chain was profiled in a study of tumor-infiltrating lymphocytes in primary liver carcinoma. This CDR3 region has 13 residues. Germline trimming cut 10 bases from V and 5 bases from J; bases unmatched to any gene: 10. Germline CDR1 SGHVS, CDR2 FQNEAQ. The template, about 500 ng total RNA, yielded TCR beta cDNA made with a constant-region primer. Slightly modified ARM-PCR with three nested multiplex PCR rounds yielded TCR beta libraries. PCR rounds one and two used TRBV1-TRBV30 forward primers with a C-beta reverse primer for around 9 cycles each. Each CDR3 protein gets one entry after TCRdb re-called the multiplex PCR reads with MiXCR. This table has 180,000 or so distinct CDR3 sequences, 50% to 75% appearing once. Extraction also yielded germline DNA, while blood RNA was obtained from unsorted whole blood.

This clonotype was obtained from a man aged 35-49 years with primary liver carcinoma and hepatitis B virus infection. Material for sequencing was peripheral blood. The rearrangement links TRBV7-8 to TRBJ2-5, with 7 positions matching TRBD2. CDR3 amino acids: CAIRRRELETQYF. CDR3 DNA sequence: TGTGCCATAAGGCGGCGGGAGTTGGAGACCCAGTACTTC.